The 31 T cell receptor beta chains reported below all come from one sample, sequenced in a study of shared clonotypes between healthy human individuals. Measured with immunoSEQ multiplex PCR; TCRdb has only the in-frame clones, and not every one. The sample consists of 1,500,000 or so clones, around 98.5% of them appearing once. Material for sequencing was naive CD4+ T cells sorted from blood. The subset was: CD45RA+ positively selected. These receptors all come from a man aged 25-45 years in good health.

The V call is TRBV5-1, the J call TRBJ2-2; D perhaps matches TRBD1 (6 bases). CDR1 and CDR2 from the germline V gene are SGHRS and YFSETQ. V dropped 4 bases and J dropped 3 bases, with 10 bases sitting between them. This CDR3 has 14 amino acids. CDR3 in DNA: TGCGCCAGCAGCCTTAACAGGGACACCGGGGAGCTGTTTTTT. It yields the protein CASSLNRDTGELFF. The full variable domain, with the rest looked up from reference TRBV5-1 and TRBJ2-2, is KAGVTQTPRYLIKTRGQQVTLSCSPISGHRSVSWYQQTPGQGLQFLFEYFSETQRNKGNFPGRFSGRQFSNSRSEMNVSTLELGDSALYLCASSLNRDTGELFFGEGSRLTVL.

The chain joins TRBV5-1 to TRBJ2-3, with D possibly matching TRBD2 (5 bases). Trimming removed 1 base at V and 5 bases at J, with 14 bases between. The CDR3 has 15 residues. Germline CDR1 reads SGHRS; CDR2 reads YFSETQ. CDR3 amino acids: CASSLISGKGDTQYF. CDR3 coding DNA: TGCGCCAGCAGCTTGATCTCGGGGAAAGGAGATACGCAGTATTTT.

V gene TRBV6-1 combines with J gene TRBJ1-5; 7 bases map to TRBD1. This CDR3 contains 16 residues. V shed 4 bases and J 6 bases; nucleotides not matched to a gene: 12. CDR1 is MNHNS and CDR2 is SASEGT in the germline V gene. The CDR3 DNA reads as TGTGCCAGCAGTGCACACAAGGGGGCGGGCGGTCAGCCCCAGCATTTT. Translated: CASSAHKGAGGQPQHF.

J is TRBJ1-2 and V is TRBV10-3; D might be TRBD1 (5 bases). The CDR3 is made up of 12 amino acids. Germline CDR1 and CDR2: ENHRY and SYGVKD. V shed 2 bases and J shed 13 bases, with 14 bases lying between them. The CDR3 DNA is TGTGCCATCAGTGAGCGTCAGGGCCTGGGCACCTTC. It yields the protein CAISERQGLGTF.

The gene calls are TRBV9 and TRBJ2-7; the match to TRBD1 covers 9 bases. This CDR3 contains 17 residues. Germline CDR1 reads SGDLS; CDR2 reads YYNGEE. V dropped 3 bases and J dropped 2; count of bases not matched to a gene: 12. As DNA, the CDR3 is TGTGCCAGCAGCGCTCAACAGGGGGCGAAGGTACCCTACGAGCAGTACTTC. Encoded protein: CASSAQQGAKVPYEQYF. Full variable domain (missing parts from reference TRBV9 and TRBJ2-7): DSGVTQTPKHLITATGQRVTLRCSPRSGDLSVYWYQQSLDQGLQFLIQYYNGEERAKGNILERFSAQQFPDLHSELNLSSLELGDSALYFCASSAQQGAKVPYEQYFGPGTRLTVT.

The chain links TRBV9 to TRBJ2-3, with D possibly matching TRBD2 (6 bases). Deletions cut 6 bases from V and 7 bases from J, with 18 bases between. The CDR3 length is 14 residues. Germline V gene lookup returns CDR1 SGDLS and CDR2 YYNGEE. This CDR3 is CASTSGRYPYTQYF. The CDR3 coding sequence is TGTGCCAGCACCTCAGGGAGGTATCCATATACGCAGTATTTT.

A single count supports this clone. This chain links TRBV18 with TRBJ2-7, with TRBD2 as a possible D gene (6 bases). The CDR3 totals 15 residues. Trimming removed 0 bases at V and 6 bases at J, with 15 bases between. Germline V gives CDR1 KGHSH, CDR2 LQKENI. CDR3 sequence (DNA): TGTGCCAGCTCACCACCGCGACCTCCCGGGAGCGAGCAGTACTTC. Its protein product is CASSPPRPPGSEQYF.

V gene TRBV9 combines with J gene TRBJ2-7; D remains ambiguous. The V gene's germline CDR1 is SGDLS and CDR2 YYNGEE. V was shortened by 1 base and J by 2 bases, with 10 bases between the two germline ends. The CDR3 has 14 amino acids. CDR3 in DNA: TGTGCCAGCAGCGTACGGGCAGGCCCCTACGAGCAGTACTTC. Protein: CASSVRAGPYEQYF.

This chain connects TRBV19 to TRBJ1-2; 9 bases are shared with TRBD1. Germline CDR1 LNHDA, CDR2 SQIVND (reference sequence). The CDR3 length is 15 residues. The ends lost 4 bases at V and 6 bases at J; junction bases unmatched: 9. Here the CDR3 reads CASSTTQGARHGYTF. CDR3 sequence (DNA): TGTGCCAGTAGTACGACACAGGGGGCTCGCCATGGCTACACCTTC.

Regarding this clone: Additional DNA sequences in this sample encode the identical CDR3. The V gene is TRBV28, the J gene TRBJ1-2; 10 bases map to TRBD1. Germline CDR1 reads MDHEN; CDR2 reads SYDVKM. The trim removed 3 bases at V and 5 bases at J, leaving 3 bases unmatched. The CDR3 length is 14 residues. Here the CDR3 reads CASSLDRGNYGYTF. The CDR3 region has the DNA TGTGCCAGCAGTTTGGACAGGGGGAATTATGGCTACACCTTC.

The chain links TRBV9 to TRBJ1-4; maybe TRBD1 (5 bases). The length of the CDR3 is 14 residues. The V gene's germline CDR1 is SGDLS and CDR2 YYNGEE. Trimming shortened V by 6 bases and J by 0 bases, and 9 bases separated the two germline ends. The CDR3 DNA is TGTGCCAGCACCCTGGGGGCAACTAATGAAAAACTGTTTTTT. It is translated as CASTLGATNEKLFF.

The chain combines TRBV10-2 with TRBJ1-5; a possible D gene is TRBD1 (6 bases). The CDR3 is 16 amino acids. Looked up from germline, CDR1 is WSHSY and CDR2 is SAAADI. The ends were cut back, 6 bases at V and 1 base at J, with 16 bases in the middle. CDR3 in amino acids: CASSRNRAGSNQPQHF. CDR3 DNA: TGCGCCAGCAGCAGAAACAGGGCCGGAAGCAATCAGCCCCAGCATTTT.

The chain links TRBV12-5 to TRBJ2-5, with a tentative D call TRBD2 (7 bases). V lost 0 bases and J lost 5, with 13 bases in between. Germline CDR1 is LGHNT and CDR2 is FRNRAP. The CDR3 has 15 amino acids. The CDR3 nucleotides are TGTGCTAGTGGTTTGGTGCAAGGGGGGGACGAGACCCAGTACTTC. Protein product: CASGLVQGGDETQYF.

The CDR3 DNA follows: TGTGCCAGCAGCTGGGGGACTAGCGGGACTTTCTCCTACGAGCAGTACTTC. Its translation: CASSWGTSGTFSYEQYF. The chain recombines TRBV5-4 with TRBJ2-7, with 13 bases aligning to TRBD2. Per germline, CDR1 SGHNT and CDR2 YYREEE (reference sequence). The CDR3 is made up of 17 amino acids. The junction had 6 bases not matched to a gene; V was cut back by 3 bases and J by 0 bases. The full variable domain, completed using reference TRBV5-4 and TRBJ2-7, is ETGVTQSPTHLIKTRGQQVTLRCSSQSGHNTVSWYQQALGQGPQFIFQYYREEENGRGNFPPRFSGLQFPNYSSELNVNALELDDSALYLCASSWGTSGTFSYEQYFGPGTRLTVT.

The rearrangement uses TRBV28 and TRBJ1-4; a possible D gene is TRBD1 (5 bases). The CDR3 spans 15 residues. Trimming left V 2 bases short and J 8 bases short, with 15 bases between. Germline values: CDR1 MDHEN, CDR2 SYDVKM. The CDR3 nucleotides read TGTGCCAGCAGTTTAGAGTTTGTCAGGGACGAAAAACTGTTTTTT. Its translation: CASSLEFVRDEKLFF.

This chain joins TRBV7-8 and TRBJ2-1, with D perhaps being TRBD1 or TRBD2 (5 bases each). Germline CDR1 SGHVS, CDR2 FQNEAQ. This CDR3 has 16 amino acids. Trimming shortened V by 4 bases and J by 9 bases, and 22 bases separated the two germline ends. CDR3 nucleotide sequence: TGTGCCAGCAGCTCCCTGACGGGGCATACCTGGTTTGAGCAGTTCTTC. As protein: CASSSLTGHTWFEQFF.

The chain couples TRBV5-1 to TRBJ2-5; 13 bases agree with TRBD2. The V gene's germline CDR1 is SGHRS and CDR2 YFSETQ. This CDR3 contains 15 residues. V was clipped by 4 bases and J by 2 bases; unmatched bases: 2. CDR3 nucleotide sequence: TGCGCCAGCAGCAAGGGACTAGCGGGACAAGAGACCCAGTACTTC. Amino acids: CASSKGLAGQETQYF.

CDR3 amino acids: CASSLAANYQPQHF. In nucleotides, the CDR3 is TGTGCCAGCAGCTTAGCGGCGAACTATCAGCCCCAGCATTTT. This rearrangement joins TRBV7-2 to TRBJ1-5; D unclear. The CDR3 is made up of 14 amino acids. CDR1 and CDR2 (germline): SGHTA, FQGNSA. Trimming removed 0 bases at V and 5 bases at J, with 8 bases between. The whole variable domain, remainder taken from reference TRBV7-2 and TRBJ1-5, is GAGVSQSPSNKVTEKGKDVELRCDPISGHTALYWYRQSLGQGLEFLIYFQGNSAPDKSGLPSDRFSAERTGGSVSTLTIQRTQQEDSAVYLCASSLAANYQPQHFGDGTRLSIL.

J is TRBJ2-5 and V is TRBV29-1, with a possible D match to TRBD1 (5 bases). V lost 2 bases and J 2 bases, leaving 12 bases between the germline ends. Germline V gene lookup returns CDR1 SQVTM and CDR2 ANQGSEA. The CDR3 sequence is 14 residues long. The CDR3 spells CSVESAGPQETQYF. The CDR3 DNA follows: TGCAGCGTTGAATCCGCAGGGCCTCAAGAGACCCAGTACTTC.

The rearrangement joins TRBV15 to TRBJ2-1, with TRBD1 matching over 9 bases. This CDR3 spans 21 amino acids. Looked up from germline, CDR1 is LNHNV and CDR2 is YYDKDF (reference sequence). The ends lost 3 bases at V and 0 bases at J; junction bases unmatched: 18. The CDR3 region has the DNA TGTGCCACCAGCAGGCCCTACAATACAGGGGGCGCCCCCTTCTCCTACAATGAGCAGTTCTTC. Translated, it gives CATSRPYNTGGAPFSYNEQFF. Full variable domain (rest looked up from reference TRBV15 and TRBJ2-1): DAMVIQNPRYQVTQFGKPVTLSCSQTLNHNVMYWYQQKSSQAPKLLFHYYDKDFNNEADTPDNFQSRRPNTSFCFLDIRSPGLGDTAMYLCATSRPYNTGGAPFSYNEQFFGPGTRLTVL.

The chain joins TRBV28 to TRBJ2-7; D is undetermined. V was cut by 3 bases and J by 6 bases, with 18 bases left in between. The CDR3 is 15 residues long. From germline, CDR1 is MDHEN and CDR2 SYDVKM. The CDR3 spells CASSLIDMASFEQYF. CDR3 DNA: TGTGCCAGCAGTTTGATCGACATGGCCTCTTTCGAGCAGTACTTC.

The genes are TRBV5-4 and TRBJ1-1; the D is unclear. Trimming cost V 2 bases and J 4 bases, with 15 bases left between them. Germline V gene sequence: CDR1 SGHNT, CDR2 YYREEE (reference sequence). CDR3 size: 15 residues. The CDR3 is CASSLVGLFGTEAFF. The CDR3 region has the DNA TGTGCCAGCAGCTTAGTGGGGTTGTTCGGCACTGAAGCTTTCTTT. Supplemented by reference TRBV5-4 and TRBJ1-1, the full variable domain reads ETGVTQSPTHLIKTRGQQVTLRCSSQSGHNTVSWYQQALGQGPQFIFQYYREEENGRGNFPPRFSGLQFPNYSSELNVNALELDDSALYLCASSLVGLFGTEAFFGQGTRLTVV.

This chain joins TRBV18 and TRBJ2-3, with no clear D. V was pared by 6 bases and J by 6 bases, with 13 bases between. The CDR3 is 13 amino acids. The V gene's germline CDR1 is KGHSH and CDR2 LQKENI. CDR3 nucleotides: TGTGCCAGCTCTCCGGCGCTCGAGGATACGCAGTATTTT. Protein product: CASSPALEDTQYF.

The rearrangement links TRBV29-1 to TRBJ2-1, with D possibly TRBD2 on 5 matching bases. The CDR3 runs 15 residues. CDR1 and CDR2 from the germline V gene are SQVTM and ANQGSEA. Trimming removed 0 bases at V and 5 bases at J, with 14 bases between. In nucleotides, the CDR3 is TGCAGCGTTGAAGAGGACTGGATTTCGAACAATGAGCAGTTCTTC. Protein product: CSVEEDWISNNEQFF.

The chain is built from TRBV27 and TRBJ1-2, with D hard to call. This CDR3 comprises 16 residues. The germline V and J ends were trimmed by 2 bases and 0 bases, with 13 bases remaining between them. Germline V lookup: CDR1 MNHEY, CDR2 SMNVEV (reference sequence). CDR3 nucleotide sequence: TGTGCCAGCAGTTTAGGGTCAGGCGGTGCTAACTATGGCTACACCTTC. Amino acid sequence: CASSLGSGGANYGYTF.

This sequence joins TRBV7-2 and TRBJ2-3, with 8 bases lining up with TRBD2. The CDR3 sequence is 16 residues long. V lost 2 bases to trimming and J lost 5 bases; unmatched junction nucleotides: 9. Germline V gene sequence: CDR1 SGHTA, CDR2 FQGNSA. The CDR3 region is CASSLSAAGGRDTQYF. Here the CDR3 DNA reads TGTGCCAGCAGCTTAAGCGCGGCGGGAGGTCGAGATACGCAGTATTTT.

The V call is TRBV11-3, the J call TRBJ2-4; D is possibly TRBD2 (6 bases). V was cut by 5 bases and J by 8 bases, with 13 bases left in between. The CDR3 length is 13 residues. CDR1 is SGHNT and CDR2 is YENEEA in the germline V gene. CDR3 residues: CASSATGGHIQYF. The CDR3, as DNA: TGTGCCAGCAGCGCCACAGGAGGGCACATTCAGTACTTC.

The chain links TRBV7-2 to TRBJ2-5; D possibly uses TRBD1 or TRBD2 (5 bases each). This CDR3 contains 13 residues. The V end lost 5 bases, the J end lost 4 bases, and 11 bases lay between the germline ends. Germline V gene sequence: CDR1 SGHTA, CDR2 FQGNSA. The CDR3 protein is CASSQGGGETQYF. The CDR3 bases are TGTGCCAGCAGCCAGGGCGGAGGAGAGACCCAGTACTTC.

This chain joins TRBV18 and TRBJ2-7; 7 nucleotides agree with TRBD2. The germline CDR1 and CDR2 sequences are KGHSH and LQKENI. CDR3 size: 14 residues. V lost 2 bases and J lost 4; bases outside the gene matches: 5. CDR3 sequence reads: CASSPAGTTYEQYF. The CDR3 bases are TGTGCCAGCTCACCAGCTGGGACTACATACGAGCAGTACTTC.

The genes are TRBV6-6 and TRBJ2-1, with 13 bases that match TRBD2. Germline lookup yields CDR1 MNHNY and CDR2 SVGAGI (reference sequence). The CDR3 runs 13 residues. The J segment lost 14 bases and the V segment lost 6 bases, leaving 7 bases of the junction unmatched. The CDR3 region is CASRRTSGSREFF. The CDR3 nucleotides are TGTGCCAGCAGGCGGACTAGCGGGAGTCGGGAGTTCTTC.

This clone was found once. The CDR3 DNA follows: TGTGCCAGCAGCTTAACCGGGCTAGAGCTGTTTTTT. It yields the protein CASSLTGLELFF. The chain couples TRBV11-3 to TRBJ2-2; no clear D. The germline V gene has CDR1 SGHNT and CDR2 YENEEA. The CDR3 totals 12 residues. V was trimmed by 2 bases and J by 11 bases, leaving 9 bases between them.